This entry lists 20 T cell receptor beta chains sequenced from one sample in a study of T cell responses to AZD1222 COVID-19 vaccine. Data came from immunoSEQ multiplex PCR; TCRdb stores just in-frame clones and leaves some out. In the table there are some 130,000 clones, roughly 90% of which are singletons. The sequences come from peripheral blood, collected 28 days after the second AZD1222 dose. The origin of the receptors is an adult who received the AZD1222 COVID-19 vaccine.

The DNA of the CDR3 is TGTGCCTGGGTCAGCGGGGGGAACTCCTACGAGCAGTACTTC. It yields the protein CAWVSGGNSYEQYF. The chain has TRBV30 and TRBJ2-7; 9 bases are a match to TRBD2. The length of the CDR3 is 14 residues. V lost 5 bases and J lost 0; bases outside the gene matches: 5. Per the germline V gene, CDR1 is GTSNPN and CDR2 is SVGIG (reference sequence).

V usage is TRBV4-1 and J usage is TRBJ2-1; the match to TRBD1 covers 7 bases. With 3 bases clipped from V and 1 base from J, the junction kept 3 bases outside the gene matches. CDR3 length: 15 amino acids. Germline lookup yields CDR1 MGHRA and CDR2 YSYEKL. The CDR3 is CASSQRTGSYNEQFF. The CDR3 DNA follows: TGCGCCAGCAGCCAGAGGACAGGATCCTACAATGAGCAGTTCTTC.

The genes are TRBV5-1 and TRBJ1-2, with TRBD1 matching over 7 bases. The V segment lost 4 bases and the J segment 5 bases; nucleotides outside the gene matches: 5. CDR3 length: 13 residues. Germline CDR1 is SGHRS and CDR2 is YFSETQ. DNA for the CDR3: TGCGCCAGCAGCCGGGACAGTTTTTATGGCTACACCTTC. Translated, it gives CASSRDSFYGYTF.

The chain carries TRBV19 and TRBJ2-1; D gene ambiguous. The CDR3 runs to 15 residues. With 3 bases removed from V and 3 bases from J, the gap between germline ends came to 12 bases. Germline V gene lookup returns CDR1 LNHDA and CDR2 SQIVND (reference sequence). The CDR3 DNA reads TGTGCCAGTAGTATTGAGATGGGCCACTACAATGAGCAGTTCTTC. It translates to CASSIEMGHYNEQFF.

The rearrangement joins TRBV29-1 to TRBJ2-3; TRBD2 aligns across 7 bases. The CDR3 is made up of 13 amino acids. V shed 4 bases, J shed 2 bases, and the junction held 3 bases outside the gene matches. The V gene's germline CDR1 is SQVTM and CDR2 ANQGSEA. DNA of the CDR3: TGCAGCGTTGTCGGGAGGTCCACAGATACGCAGTATTTT. Amino acid sequence: CSVVGRSTDTQYF.

Notes on this clone: Other DNA sequences in this sample translate to the same CDR3. The chain couples TRBV30 to TRBJ1-5; D unclear. This CDR3 contains 13 residues. V was cut by 2 bases and J by 1 base, with 6 bases left in between. From germline, CDR1 is GTSNPN and CDR2 SVGIG (reference sequence). CDR3 DNA: TGTGCCTGGAGTCTGGGCAGCAATCAGCCCCAGCATTTT. Its translation: CAWSLGSNQPQHF.

The genes are TRBV3-1 (or the pseudogene TRBV3-2) and TRBJ2-5, with D possibly matching TRBD2 (6 bases). V lost 0 bases and J 5 bases, leaving 19 bases between the germline ends. The germline gives CDR1 LGHDT, CDR2 YNNKEL (reference sequence). The CDR3 runs 17 residues. CDR3 sequence reads: CASSQDSRLAPGETQYF. The CDR3 DNA reads TGTGCCAGCAGCCAAGATTCAAGGCTAGCGCCAGGGGAGACCCAGTACTTC.

This sequence joins TRBV6-2 or TRBV6-3 and TRBJ2-1, with 8 nucleotides matching TRBD2. CDR1 MNHEY and CDR2 SVGEGT come from the germline V gene. V shed 0 bases, J shed 10 bases, and the junction held 8 bases outside the gene matches. The CDR3 has 15 amino acids. The CDR3 here is CASSYSGLAGLEQFF. CDR3 nucleotide sequence: TGTGCCAGCAGTTACTCCGGGCTAGCGGGCTTGGAGCAGTTCTTC.

The DNA of the CDR3 is TGCGCCAGCAGCTTGGACAGGGGTTCGCGGGAGCAGTACTTC. This encodes CASSLDRGSREQYF. V and J are TRBV5-1 and TRBJ2-7; 7 bases are shared with TRBD1. The germline CDR1 and CDR2 sequences are SGHRS and YFSETQ. CDR3 length: 14 residues. Trimming at V came to 0 bases and at J to 7 bases, leaving 7 bases not matched to a gene.

V usage is TRBV5-1 and J usage is TRBJ1-1, with D possibly TRBD1 on 5 matching bases. The CDR3 runs 15 residues. V was trimmed by 0 bases and J by 4 bases, leaving 13 bases between them. Germline CDR1 is SGHRS and CDR2 is YFSETQ. The CDR3 nucleotides are TGCGCCAGCAGCTTGGTCGGTGGGGGAGGCACTGAAGCTTTCTTT. The encoded protein is CASSLVGGGGTEAFF.

The rearrangement links TRBV7-8 to TRBJ1-3; D is perhaps TRBD1 (5 bases). Germline values: CDR1 SGHVS, CDR2 FQNEAQ. The length of the CDR3 is 17 residues. V lost 5 bases to trimming and J lost 0 bases, with 17 bases between them. The CDR3 reads CASSTRLNRNSGNTIYF. The CDR3 DNA reads TGTGCCAGCAGCACAAGATTGAACAGGAACTCTGGAAACACCATATATTTT.

This rearrangement joins TRBV9 to TRBJ2-1; D assignment may be TRBD1 or TRBD2 (5 bases each). Per the germline V gene, CDR1 is SGDLS and CDR2 is YYNGEE. CDR3 size: 15 residues. V was clipped by 0 bases and J by 8 bases, with 15 bases between them. The CDR3 loop reads CASSVEGTVADEQFF. In nucleotides, the CDR3 is TGTGCCAGCAGCGTAGAGGGGACCGTAGCTGATGAGCAGTTCTTC.

The rearrangement links TRBV7-5 to TRBJ2-3; the listed D gene, TRBD2, was not tested against the DNA. TRBV7-5 is shown as a pseudogene. This CDR3 has 15 amino acids. The CDR3 region has the DNA TGTGCCAGAAGCTTAGCGGAAGCGGGCACAGATACGCAGTATTTT. Translating it yields CARSLAEAGTDTQYF.

The gene calls are TRBV9 and TRBJ2-7; 7 bases match TRBD2. The V gene end was trimmed by 4 bases and the J gene end by 4 bases; junction bases not matched to a gene: 14. This CDR3 is 16 amino acids long. Per germline, CDR1 SGDLS and CDR2 YYNGEE. DNA for the CDR3: TGTGCCAGCAGCCCCCAGGCTAGCGGAGGGAAATACGAGCAGTACTTC. This gives the protein CASSPQASGGKYEQYF.

The DNA for the CDR3 is TGTGCCAGTATCGCAAGGGACAGGGGTTACAATGAGCAGTTCTTC. Translated: CASIARDRGYNEQFF. The chain joins TRBV19 to TRBJ2-1; the match to TRBD1 covers 10 bases. V gave up 7 bases and J gave up 4 bases; unmatched junction bases: 7. This CDR3 has 15 amino acids. Germline-derived CDR1 and CDR2 are LNHDA and SQIVND (reference sequence).

The chain uses TRBV20-1 and TRBJ2-1; 8 nucleotides line up with TRBD2. V lost 3 bases to trimming and J lost 0 bases; unmatched junction nucleotides: 4. Germline-derived CDR1 and CDR2 are DFQATT and SNEGSKA (reference sequence). The CDR3 loop spans 15 amino acids. The CDR3 sequence: CSASPGGSSYNEQFF. As DNA, the CDR3 is TGCAGTGCTAGTCCGGGAGGGAGCTCCTACAATGAGCAGTTCTTC.

The V gene is TRBV7-3, the J gene TRBJ2-7, with 11 bases identical to TRBD2. Germline assignment: CDR1 SGHTA and CDR2 FQGTGA. V lost 1 base to trimming and J lost 5 bases; unmatched junction nucleotides: 4. This CDR3 is 15 amino acids long. Here the CDR3 DNA reads TGTGCCAGCAGCTTAAGGACTAGCGGGTATGACGAGCAGTACTTC. It codes for CASSLRTSGYDEQYF.

This clone turned up a few times. The V gene is TRBV7-9, the J gene TRBJ1-2, with D possibly matching TRBD1 (6 bases). The germline gives CDR1 SEHNR, CDR2 FQNEAQ (reference sequence). The CDR3 spans 14 residues. V gave up 3 bases and J gave up 6 bases, with 14 bases separating them. The CDR3 region has the DNA TGTGCCAGCAGCTTCCGGGGGGGCGGCGATGGCTACACCTTC. Its protein is CASSFRGGGDGYTF.

This chain links TRBV29-1 with TRBJ2-6; D is unresolved. Germline V gives CDR1 SQVTM, CDR2 ANQGSEA. The CDR3 is 13 residues long. Trimming shortened V by 2 bases and J by 2 bases, and 4 bases separated the two germline ends. The CDR3 sequence: CSVEQAGANVLTF. DNA for the CDR3: TGCAGCGTTGAACAGGCTGGGGCCAACGTCCTGACTTTC.

The V call is TRBV6-5, the J call TRBJ2-2; the match to TRBD1 covers 10 bases. The CDR3 covers 14 residues. Germline trimming cut 6 bases from V and 7 bases from J; bases unmatched to any gene: 5. Germline values: CDR1 MNHEY, CDR2 SVGAGI. Here the CDR3 reads CASSQGQGNGELFF. CDR3 in DNA: TGTGCCAGCAGCCAGGGACAGGGGAACGGGGAGCTGTTTTTT.